These T cell receptor beta chains were read from a single sample in a study of human T cells and chemical hapten exposure. In TCRdb, the RACE reads were re-called with MiXCR into one record per CDR3 protein. The sample yields tens of thousands of distinct CDR3 sequences, 5.5% to 7.5% seen once. This specimen was whole blood, taken in connection with sensitization to the hapten diphenylcyclopropenone (DPC). Every receptor here comes from a woman between 25 and 40 years old with alopecia areata. Some clones in this sample may be carry-over from other donors' samples. Each CDR3 is given with its conserved first and last residue. The D gene is left open where the match is weak. Expanded clones get a size class; other rows say once, few or many, or leave the size out.

d_call	v_call	j_call	clone_size	cdr3_nt	cdr3_aa
TRBD2	TRBV7-2	TRBJ2-1	many	TGTGCCAGCAGCTTAGAAGCGGGGGGGCAGCCGCAGTTCTTC	CASSLEAGGQPQFF
.	TRBV5-4	TRBJ1-6	few	TGTGCCAGCAGCTTGGACGGCGGCTCCTATAATTCACCCCTCCACTTT	CASSLDGGSYNSPLHF
.	TRBV6-1	TRBJ2-5	few	TGTGCCAGCTTTCAGGGCAAAGAGACCCAGTACTTC	CASFQGKETQYF
TRBD1	TRBV12-3/TRBV12-4	TRBJ2-1	.	TGTGCCAGCACGAAGACAGGGTCGATCCCACACAATGAGCAGTTCTTC	CASTKTGSIPHNEQFF
TRBD1	TRBV20-1	TRBJ1-1	many	TGCAGTGCTTCGGATGGGACAGGGGGCTGGACTGAAGCTTTCTTT	CSASDGTGGWTEAFF
.	TRBV20-1	TRBJ1-2	many	TGCAGTGCTACGAACCGACAGGAAAATAACTATGGCTACACCTTC	CSATNRQENNYGYTF
.	TRBV7-2	TRBJ1-6	many	TGTGCCAGCAGCTTACACAGCTATAATTCACCCCTCCACTTT	CASSLHSYNSPLHF
TRBD1	TRBV12-3/TRBV12-4	TRBJ1-1	.	TGTGCCAGCAGGGACAGGGGTCCGTACACTGAAGCTTTCTTT	CASRDRGPYTEAFF
.	TRBV9	TRBJ1-6	many	TGTGCCAGCAGCGTAGAAGGGAGGGACTCACCCCTCCACTTT	CASSVEGRDSPLHF
.	TRBV18	TRBJ1-2	many	TGTGCCAGCTCACGGTCTCACTTCGGAGGTCATGGCTACACCTTC	CASSRSHFGGHGYTF